These 30 T cell receptor beta chains originate from one sample sequenced in a study of T cell changes during pregnancy in multiple sclerosis. TCRdb's copy holds only in-frame clones and misses some; the assay was immunoSEQ multiplex PCR. The top ten hold roughly 1.3% of the sample, which has approximately 63,000 clones, 91% seen once. The sample consisted of peripheral blood, taken after pregnancy. These receptors came from a female donor in good health, enrolled as a control in a pregnancy study.

The rearrangement uses TRBV19 and TRBJ1-1; possible D gene TRBD1, 6 bases. CDR3 length: 13 residues. Trimming removed 7 bases from V and 3 bases from J, with 12 bases in between. Germline V gives CDR1 LNHDA, CDR2 SQIVND (reference sequence). CDR3 DNA: TGTGCCAGTAAAACCAACAGGGACACTGAAGCTTTCTTT. Amino acids: CASKTNRDTEAFF.

With regard to this clone: At the DNA level, this CDR3 is encoded by other sequences in the same sample as well. J is TRBJ1-1 and V is TRBV5-5, with unresolved D. The CDR3 spans 13 residues. V lost 2 bases to trimming and J lost 2 bases, with 7 bases between them. CDR1 and CDR2 from the germline V gene are SGHKS and YYEKEE (reference sequence). The CDR3 spells CASSFNGNTEAFF. CDR3 bases: TGTGCCAGCAGCTTTAACGGTAACACTGAAGCTTTCTTT.

J is TRBJ1-5 and V is TRBV18, with D hard to call. Germline assignment: CDR1 KGHSH and CDR2 LQKENI. V shed 6 bases and J shed 7 bases, with 16 bases lying between them. The CDR3 contains 14 residues. The CDR3 protein is CASSPSRNPQPQHF. The CDR3 DNA is TGTGCCAGCTCTCCAAGCCGAAACCCCCAGCCCCAGCATTTT.

The genes are TRBV19 and TRBJ1-5; D is unclear. Trimming removed 6 bases at V and 0 bases at J, with 12 bases between. Germline CDR1 is LNHDA and CDR2 is SQIVND (reference sequence). The CDR3 consists of 15 residues. The CDR3 reads CASSPPRNSNQPQHF. The CDR3 region has the DNA TGTGCCAGTAGCCCCCCGCGAAATAGCAATCAGCCCCAGCATTTT.

The V and J genes are TRBV30 and TRBJ1-6; 7 bases match TRBD1. Germline CDR1 GTSNPN, CDR2 SVGIG (reference sequence). The ends lost 4 bases at V and 10 bases at J; junction bases unmatched: 7. CDR3 length: 13 residues. CDR3 in amino acids: CAWKIGGESPLHF. CDR3 in DNA: TGTGCCTGGAAGATAGGGGGCGAATCACCCCTCCACTTT.

The chain is built from TRBV19 and TRBJ2-5, with TRBD2 matching 11 bases. The CDR3 spans 16 residues. Germline CDR1 reads LNHDA; CDR2 reads SQIVND (reference sequence). V dropped 6 bases and J dropped 5; count of bases not matched to a gene: 11. CDR3 amino acids: CASSRTSGTSGETQYF. The CDR3 nucleotides read TGTGCCAGTAGCCGGACCTCCGGGACTAGCGGTGAGACCCAGTACTTC.

The chain combines TRBV6-6 with TRBJ2-5, with D possibly matching TRBD1 (5 bases). Germline lookup yields CDR1 MNHNY and CDR2 SVGAGI (reference sequence). Trimming removed 6 bases at V and 2 bases at J, with 10 bases between. The CDR3 extends over 13 amino acids. CDR3 DNA sequence: TGTGCCAGCAGCCATCAGGGACAAGAGACCCAGTACTTC. It encodes CASSHQGQETQYF.

The gene calls are TRBV30 and TRBJ1-1, with a possible D match to TRBD1 (6 bases). CDR3 size: 15 residues. Trimming removed 3 bases from V and 2 bases from J, with 16 bases in between. Per the germline V gene, CDR1 is GTSNPN and CDR2 is SVGIG (reference sequence). The CDR3 loop is CAWRPRAGVNTEAFF. CDR3 in DNA: TGTGCCTGGAGACCGCGGGCAGGGGTAAACACTGAAGCTTTCTTT.

This clone was observed a few times. The chain employs TRBV4-3 and TRBJ1-2, with D perhaps TRBD1 (5 bases). The CDR3 extends over 15 amino acids. V was pared by 1 base and J by 7 bases, with 16 bases between. CDR1 and CDR2 from the germline V gene are LGHNA and YSLEER. This chain's CDR3 is CASSQGRVGGFGYTF. CDR3 bases: TGCGCCAGCAGCCAAGGCAGGGTCGGGGGGTTTGGCTACACCTTC.

V usage is TRBV10-3 and J usage is TRBJ1-2, with no clear D. Trimming pared 4 bases from V and 1 base from J, leaving 13 bases between. This CDR3 region has 15 residues. CDR1 is ENHRY, CDR2 SYGVKD, per germline. CDR3: CAISGISDFNYGYTF. The CDR3 DNA reads as TGTGCCATCAGTGGTATCAGTGACTTTAACTATGGCTACACCTTC.

The chain couples TRBV4-2 to TRBJ1-2, with a tentative D call TRBD1 (5 bases). Between the trimmed V and J ends, which lost 2 bases and 0 bases, there was a span of 28 bases. Germline V gene sequence: CDR1 LGHNA, CDR2 YNFKEQ. CDR3 length: 21 amino acids. The CDR3 reads CASSQIVFGGTDESANYGYTF. For the CDR3, the DNA is TGTGCCAGCAGCCAAATTGTCTTCGGGGGGACGGACGAGAGTGCTAACTATGGCTACACCTTC.

The rearrangement uses TRBV5-1 and TRBJ1-2, with TRBD1 matching 8 bases. The CDR3 runs 15 residues. CDR1 is SGHRS and CDR2 is YFSETQ in the germline V gene. The ends lost 0 bases at V and 4 bases at J; junction bases unmatched: 5. The CDR3 reads CASSLVPGGSYGYTF. CDR3 nucleotides: TGCGCCAGCAGCTTGGTCCCAGGGGGCAGCTATGGCTACACCTTC. Using reference TRBV5-1 and TRBJ1-2 for the parts outside the CDR3, the full variable domain is KAGVTQTPRYLIKTRGQQVTLSCSPISGHRSVSWYQQTPGQGLQFLFEYFSETQRNKGNFPGRFSGRQFSNSRSEMNVSTLELGDSALYLCASSLVPGGSYGYTFGSGTRLTVV.

V is TRBV29-1 and J is TRBJ2-1, with 7 bases that match TRBD2. V trimming: 2 bases; J trimming: 9 bases; junction bases outside the gene matches: 13. Germline values: CDR1 SQVTM, CDR2 ANQGSEA. CDR3 length: 15 residues. CDR3 DNA: TGCAGCGTTGAAAGGGTGGCGGGGGTGGAAGGTGAGCAGTTCTTC. It encodes CSVERVAGVEGEQFF.

The J gene is TRBJ1-5, the V gene TRBV19, with 9 bases fitting TRBD1. CDR3 length: 16 residues. Trimming cost V 4 bases and J 6 bases; bases outside gene matches: 10. Germline CDR1 is LNHDA and CDR2 is SQIVND (reference sequence). For the CDR3, the DNA is TGTGCCAGTAGTACCGGGACAGGGAAGAACGGTCAGCCCCAGCATTTT. Protein: CASSTGTGKNGQPQHF.

This clone occurred once. The V and J genes are TRBV12-5 and TRBJ1-3, with 7 nucleotides matching TRBD1. Germline V gene sequence: CDR1 LGHNT, CDR2 FRNRAP. Unmatched junction bases numbered 8, after V lost 0 bases and J lost 3 bases. This CDR3 spans 17 amino acids. CDR3 DNA: TGTGCTAGTGGTTTGGTACAGGGACAGAACCGTGGAAACACCATATATTTT. It is translated as CASGLVQGQNRGNTIYF.

A single count supports this clone. The V and J genes are TRBV10-2 and TRBJ2-2; D is undetermined. CDR1 and CDR2 (germline): WSHSY, SAAADI. Trimming pared 3 bases from V and 0 bases from J, leaving 8 bases between. CDR3 length: 15 amino acids. CDR3 region: CASSDTRTNTGELFF. The CDR3 nucleotides read TGCGCCAGCAGTGATACCAGGACGAACACCGGGGAGCTGTTTTTT.

The chain has TRBV30 and TRBJ1-1; 7 nucleotides match TRBD1. CDR3 size: 15 residues. Germline V lookup: CDR1 GTSNPN, CDR2 SVGIG (reference sequence). Trimming removed 4 bases from V and 4 bases from J; junction bases left unmatched: 12. The CDR3 spells CAWIRERQGGTEAFF. In DNA form, the CDR3 reads TGTGCCTGGATACGGGAACGACAGGGCGGCACTGAAGCTTTCTTT. The variable domain in full, with the rest retrieved from reference TRBV30 and TRBJ1-1, is SQTIHQWPATLVQPVGSPLSLECTVEGTSNPNLYWYRQAAGRGLQLLFYSVGIGQISSEVPQNLSASRPQDRQFILSSKKLLLSDSGFYLCAWIRERQGGTEAFFGQGTRLTVV.

This chain joins TRBV5-8 and TRBJ2-2; D is unresolved. The CDR3 extends over 17 amino acids. With 0 bases removed from V and 3 bases from J, the gap between germline ends came to 15 bases. CDR1 is SGHTS, CDR2 YDEGEE, per germline. Here the CDR3 reads CASSLARLKGYTGELFF. In DNA, the CDR3 is TGTGCCAGCAGCTTGGCCCGACTGAAAGGCTACACCGGGGAGCTGTTTTTT.

The V and J genes are TRBV2 and TRBJ2-1, with a possible D match to TRBD1 (5 bases). The V end was cut by 11 bases, the J end by 8 bases, with 16 bases between. From germline, CDR1 is SNHLY and CDR2 FYNNEI. The CDR3 sequence is 12 residues long. The CDR3 spells CASRAAPDEQFF. DNA for the CDR3: TGTGCCTCCAGGGCCGCCCCGGATGAGCAGTTCTTC.

The chain joins TRBV7-3 to TRBJ1-1; D is uncertain. Trimming pared 5 bases from V and 5 bases from J, leaving 12 bases between. Germline V gene lookup returns CDR1 SGHTA and CDR2 FQGTGA. The CDR3 loop spans 13 amino acids. Here the CDR3 reads CASSPNPGTEAFF. The CDR3 coding sequence is TGTGCCAGCAGCCCGAACCCGGGGACTGAAGCTTTCTTT.

The chain combines TRBV7-8 with TRBJ1-5, with TRBD1 matching 7 bases. The J segment lost 3 bases and the V segment lost 4 bases, leaving 6 bases of the junction unmatched. The CDR3 runs to 15 residues. The germline V gene encodes CDR1 SGHVS and CDR2 FQNEAQ. This chain's CDR3 is CASSSDRATNQPQHF. In DNA, the CDR3 is TGTGCCAGCAGCTCAGACAGGGCCACCAATCAGCCCCAGCATTTT.

The rearrangement links TRBV7-8 to TRBJ1-1; maybe TRBD1 (6 bases). The CDR3 has 13 residues. Trimming removed 3 bases from V and 5 bases from J, with 10 bases in between. Looked up from germline, CDR1 is SGHVS and CDR2 is FQNEAQ. The CDR3 DNA follows: TGTGCCAGCAGCTTTCAGGGGAAAACTGAAGCTTTCTTT. This translates into CASSFQGKTEAFF.

This sequence joins TRBV5-1 and TRBJ1-2, with 9 bases identical to TRBD1. This CDR3 spans 16 amino acids. Trimming removed 4 bases from V and 4 bases from J; junction bases left unmatched: 11. Germline-derived CDR1 and CDR2 are SGHRS and YFSETQ. The DNA for the CDR3 is TGCGCCAGCAGCCCCTTGCCGGGACAGGGAGGCTATGGCTACACCTTC. It encodes CASSPLPGQGGYGYTF.

This chain connects TRBV5-1 to TRBJ2-7; no clear D gene. Trimming cost V 0 bases and J 0 bases, with 13 bases left between them. The CDR3 length is 16 residues. Per germline, CDR1 SGHRS and CDR2 YFSETQ. This chain's CDR3 is CASSLDPGSGSYEQYF. The CDR3 bases are TGCGCCAGCAGCTTGGACCCCGGTTCCGGCTCCTACGAGCAGTACTTC.

The V and J genes are TRBV4-1 and TRBJ1-4, with D unresolved. CDR3 size: 16 residues. From germline, CDR1 is MGHRA and CDR2 YSYEKL. V lost 1 base, J lost 4 bases, and 13 bases lay in between. The CDR3 DNA follows: TGCGCCAGCAGCCAAGCGGGAGCGAGCTATAATGAAAAACTGTTTTTT. Its protein is CASSQAGASYNEKLFF.

The chain uses TRBV13 and TRBJ1-4, with no clear D. CDR3 length: 14 residues. Trimming pared 3 bases from V and 8 bases from J, leaving 13 bases between. Germline V gene lookup returns CDR1 PRHDT and CDR2 FYEKMQ (reference sequence). Here the CDR3 DNA reads TGTGCCAGCAGCTTGTCAGGATTGCAGGAAAAACTGTTTTTT. Its protein is CASSLSGLQEKLFF.

The rearrangement joins TRBV10-3 to TRBJ2-1; 15 nucleotides match TRBD2. Unmatched junction bases numbered 10, after V lost 10 bases and J lost 0 bases. The CDR3 runs to 18 residues. Germline V lookup: CDR1 ENHRY, CDR2 SYGVKD. CDR3 DNA sequence: TGTGCCACAGGGACTAGCGGGGGGCGTGGGAGCTCCTACAATGAGCAGTTCTTC. This gives the protein CATGTSGGRGSSYNEQFF.

This chain links TRBV9 with TRBJ1-2; 9 bases are shared with TRBD1. Losses at the gene ends were 4 bases for V and 1 base for J; bases not matched to a gene: 8. CDR1 is SGDLS and CDR2 is YYNGEE in the germline V gene. The CDR3 is made up of 16 amino acids. The CDR3 DNA follows: TGTGCCAGCAGCCATCGGACGGGACAGGGTAACTATGGCTACACCTTC. This encodes CASSHRTGQGNYGYTF.

The chain has TRBV2 and TRBJ1-3; D gene ambiguous. The CDR3 length is 14 residues. Per the germline V gene, CDR1 is SNHLY and CDR2 is FYNNEI. The V end lost 8 bases, the J end lost 2 bases, and 13 bases lay between the germline ends. CDR3: CASAKDSAGNTIYF. CDR3 DNA sequence: TGTGCCAGCGCGAAGGACTCCGCTGGAAACACCATATATTTT. The variable domain in full, completed from reference TRBV2 and TRBJ1-3, reads EPEVTQTPSHQVTQMGQEVILRCVPISNHLYFYWYRQILGQKVEFLVSFYNNEISEKSEIFDDQFSVERPDGSNFTLKIRSTKLEDSAMYFCASAKDSAGNTIYFGEGSWLTVV.

This rearrangement joins TRBV6-5 to TRBJ1-2; tentatively, D is TRBD1 (5 bases). This CDR3 spans 15 amino acids. Germline V gene data show CDR1 as MNHEY and CDR2 as SVGAGI. The ends were cut back, 0 bases at V and 2 bases at J, with 10 bases in the middle. The CDR3 DNA is TGTGCCAGCAGTTACTCCTCCCAGGGAAACTATGGCTACACCTTC. As protein: CASSYSSQGNYGYTF.